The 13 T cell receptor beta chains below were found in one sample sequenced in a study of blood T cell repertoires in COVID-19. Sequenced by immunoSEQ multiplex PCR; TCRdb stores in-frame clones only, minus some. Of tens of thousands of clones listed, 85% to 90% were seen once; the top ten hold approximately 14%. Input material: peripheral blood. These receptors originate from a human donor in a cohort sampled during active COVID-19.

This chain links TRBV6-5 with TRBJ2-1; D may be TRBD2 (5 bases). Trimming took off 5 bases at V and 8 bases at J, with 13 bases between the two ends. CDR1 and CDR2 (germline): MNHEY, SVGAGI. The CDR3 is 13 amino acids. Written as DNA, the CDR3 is TGTGCCAGCAGTCGTACGGGGTGGGATGAGCAGTTCTTC. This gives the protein CASSRTGWDEQFF.

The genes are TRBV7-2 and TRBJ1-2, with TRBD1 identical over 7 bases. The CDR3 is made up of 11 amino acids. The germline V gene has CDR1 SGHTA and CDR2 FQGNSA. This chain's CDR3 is CAIQGNYGYTF. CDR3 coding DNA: TGTGCGATACAGGGGAACTATGGCTACACCTTC. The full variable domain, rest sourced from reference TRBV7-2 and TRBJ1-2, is GAGVSQSPSNKVTEKGKDVELRCDPISGHTALYWYRQSLGQGLEFLIYFQGNSAPDKSGLPSDRFSAERTGGSVSTLTIQRTQQEDSAVYLCAIQGNYGYTFGSGTRLTVV.

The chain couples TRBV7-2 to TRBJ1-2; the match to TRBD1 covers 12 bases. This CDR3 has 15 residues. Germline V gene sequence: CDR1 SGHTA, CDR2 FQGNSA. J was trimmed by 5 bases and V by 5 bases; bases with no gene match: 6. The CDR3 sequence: CASSKGQGAQYGYTF. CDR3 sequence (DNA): TGTGCCAGCAGCAAGGGACAGGGGGCTCAGTATGGCTACACCTTC. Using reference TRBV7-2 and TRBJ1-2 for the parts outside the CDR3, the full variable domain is GAGVSQSPSNKVTEKGKDVELRCDPISGHTALYWYRQSLGQGLEFLIYFQGNSAPDKSGLPSDRFSAERTGGSVSTLTIQRTQQEDSAVYLCASSKGQGAQYGYTFGSGTRLTVV.

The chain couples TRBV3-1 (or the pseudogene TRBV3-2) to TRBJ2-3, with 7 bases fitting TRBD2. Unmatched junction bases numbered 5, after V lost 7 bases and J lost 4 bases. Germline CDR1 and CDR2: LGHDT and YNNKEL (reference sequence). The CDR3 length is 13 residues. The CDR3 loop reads CASTSRGADTQYF. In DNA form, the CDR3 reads TGTGCCAGCACCAGCCGGGGGGCAGATACGCAGTATTTT.

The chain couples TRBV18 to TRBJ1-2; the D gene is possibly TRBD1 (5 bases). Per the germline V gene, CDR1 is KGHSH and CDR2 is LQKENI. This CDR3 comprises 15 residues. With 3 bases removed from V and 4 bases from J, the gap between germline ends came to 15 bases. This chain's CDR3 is CASSPRASVGYGYTF. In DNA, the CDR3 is TGTGCCAGCTCACCCAGGGCCTCTGTCGGCTATGGCTACACCTTC.

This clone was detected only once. CDR3 protein: CASSYWGRRLNEQFF. CDR3 DNA sequence: TGTGCCAGCAGTTACTGGGGGAGGAGGCTCAATGAGCAGTTCTTC. The V call is TRBV6-2 or TRBV6-3, the J call TRBJ2-1, with D perhaps matching TRBD2 (6 bases). Trimming took off 1 base at V and 6 bases at J, with 13 bases between the two ends. This CDR3 spans 15 amino acids. Germline V gene data show CDR1 as MNHEY and CDR2 as SVGEGT.

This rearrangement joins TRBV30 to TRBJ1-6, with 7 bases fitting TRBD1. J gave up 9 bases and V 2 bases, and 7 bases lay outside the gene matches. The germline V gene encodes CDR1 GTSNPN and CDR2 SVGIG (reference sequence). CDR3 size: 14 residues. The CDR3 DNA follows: TGTGCCTGGAGTCTGGGACAGAGTTTTTCACCCCTCCACTTT. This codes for CAWSLGQSFSPLHF.

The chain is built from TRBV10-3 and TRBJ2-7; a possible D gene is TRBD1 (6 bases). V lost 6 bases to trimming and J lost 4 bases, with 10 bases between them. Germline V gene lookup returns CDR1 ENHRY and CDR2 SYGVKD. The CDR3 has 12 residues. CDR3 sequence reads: CAIRKGEYEQYF. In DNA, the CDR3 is TGTGCCATCAGAAAGGGGGAATACGAGCAGTACTTC.

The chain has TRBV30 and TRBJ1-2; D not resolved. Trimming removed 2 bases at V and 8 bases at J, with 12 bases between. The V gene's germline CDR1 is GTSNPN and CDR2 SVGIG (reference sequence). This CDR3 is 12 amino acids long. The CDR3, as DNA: TGTGCCTGGAGTAAGGCAGGTGAGGGCTACACCTTC. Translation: CAWSKAGEGYTF. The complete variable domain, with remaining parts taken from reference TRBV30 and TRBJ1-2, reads SQTIHQWPATLVQPVGSPLSLECTVEGTSNPNLYWYRQAAGRGLQLLFYSVGIGQISSEVPQNLSASRPQDRQFILSSKKLLLSDSGFYLCAWSKAGEGYTFGSGTRLTVV.

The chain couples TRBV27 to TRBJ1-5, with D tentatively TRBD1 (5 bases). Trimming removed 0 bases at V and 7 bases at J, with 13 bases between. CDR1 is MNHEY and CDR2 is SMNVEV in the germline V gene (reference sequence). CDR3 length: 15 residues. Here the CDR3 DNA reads TGTGCCAGCAGTTTATCCGGCAGGGCGAGGCAGCCCCAGCATTTT. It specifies CASSLSGRARQPQHF.

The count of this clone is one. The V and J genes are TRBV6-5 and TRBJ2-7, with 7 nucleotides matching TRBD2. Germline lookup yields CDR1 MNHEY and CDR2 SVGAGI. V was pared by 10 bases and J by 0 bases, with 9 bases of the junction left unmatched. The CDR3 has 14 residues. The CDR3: CATTPGTTSYEQYF. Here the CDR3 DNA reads TGTGCCACAACACCCGGGACTACCTCCTACGAGCAGTACTTC.

CDR3 nucleotides: TGTGCCAGTACCCGAGCGGGGGGGCTCCCGTACTTC. Encoded protein: CASTRAGGLPYF. J is TRBJ2-4 and V is TRBV19, with 10 bases matching TRBD2. The CDR3 length is 12 residues. Trimming at V came to 7 bases and at J to 15 bases, leaving 9 bases not matched to a gene. Germline CDR1 and CDR2: LNHDA and SQIVND (reference sequence).

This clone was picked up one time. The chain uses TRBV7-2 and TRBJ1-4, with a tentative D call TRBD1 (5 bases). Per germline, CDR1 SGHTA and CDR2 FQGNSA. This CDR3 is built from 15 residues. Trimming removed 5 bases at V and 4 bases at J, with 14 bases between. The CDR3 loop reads CASSVVGVRNEKLFF. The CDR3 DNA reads TGTGCCAGCAGCGTAGTAGGGGTCCGTAATGAAAAACTGTTTTTT.